A single sample gave rise to the 30 T cell receptor beta chains below, sequenced in a study of cytomegalovirus exposure and HLA in healthy donors. PCR used 60 Vbeta primers and 13 Jbeta primers. The protocol was immunoSEQ multiplex PCR, while the TCRdb copy is restricted to in-frame clones and leaves out a portion. Found here are 100,000 to 150,000 clones, about 81% of them singletons; the top ten hold over 4.5%. The sequencing input was PBMCs. Receptors originate from a woman aged 40 to 50 in good health and CMV-seropositive.

The rearrangement joins TRBV15 to TRBJ2-7; no clear D gene. CDR3 length equals 14 residues. Trimming removed 3 bases at V and 7 bases at J, with 16 bases between. Germline values: CDR1 LNHNV, CDR2 YYDKDF (reference sequence). In DNA, the CDR3 is TGTGCCACCAGCAGCGCTCCCCGATACGGTGAGCAGTACTTC. It translates to CATSSAPRYGEQYF.

This clone was counted between two and nine times. The chain recombines TRBV5-4 with TRBJ2-7; 9 bases align to TRBD1. V lost 4 bases and J lost 7; bases outside the gene matches: 15. The germline V gene encodes CDR1 SGHNT and CDR2 YYREEE (reference sequence). CDR3 size: 16 residues. The CDR3 region has the DNA TGTGCCAGCAGCCTAAACCTGGGACAGGGTACTTCAGAGCAGTACTTC. It specifies CASSLNLGQGTSEQYF.

The V gene is TRBV5-4, the J gene TRBJ1-1; tentative D call: TRBD1 (5 bases). Germline V gene sequence: CDR1 SGHNT, CDR2 YYREEE (reference sequence). The CDR3 loop spans 15 amino acids. Trimming cost V 0 bases and J 0 bases, with 9 bases left between them. The chain's CDR3 is CASSLVGALNTEAFF. The CDR3 DNA sequence: TGTGCCAGCAGCTTGGTTGGGGCATTGAACACTGAAGCTTTCTTT.

V gene TRBV11-2 combines with J gene TRBJ2-1; the D gene is possibly TRBD1 (6 bases). CDR1 and CDR2 from the germline V gene are SGHAT and FQNNGV. Trimming removed 4 bases from V and 0 bases from J, with 10 bases in between. The CDR3 contains 15 residues. DNA of the CDR3: TGTGCCAGCAGCTCTGGACAGATCTCCTACAATGAGCAGTTCTTC. Translation gives CASSSGQISYNEQFF.

The chain has TRBV6-5 and TRBJ2-7; D remains ambiguous. CDR1 and CDR2 from the germline V gene are MNHEY and SVGAGI. Trimming took off 0 bases at V and 6 bases at J, with 12 bases between the two ends. The CDR3 loop spans 14 amino acids. The CDR3 loop reads CASSYSILPGEQYF. The CDR3 DNA reads TGTGCCAGCAGTTACTCTATCCTCCCCGGCGAGCAGTACTTC.

The CDR3: CASSPLRGGLGQPQHF. DNA for the CDR3: TGTGCCAGCTCACCCCTGAGGGGGGGCTTGGGTCAGCCCCAGCATTTT. The rearrangement links TRBV18 to TRBJ1-5, with a weak D call TRBD1 (6 bases). This CDR3 has 16 amino acids. V was clipped by 3 bases and J by 6 bases, with 18 bases between them. From germline, CDR1 is KGHSH and CDR2 LQKENI.

The chain is built from TRBV27 and TRBJ1-6; a possible D gene is TRBD1 (5 bases). The CDR3 sequence is 15 residues long. Germline V CDR1 and CDR2: MNHEY, SMNVEV (reference sequence). V was cut by 4 bases and J by 6 bases, with 13 bases left in between. The CDR3 is CASSWSRVGNSPLHF. The CDR3 DNA follows: TGTGCCAGCAGTTGGAGCAGGGTGGGTAATTCACCCCTCCACTTT.

The rearrangement uses TRBV19 and TRBJ2-2; no definite D call. Germline V lookup: CDR1 LNHDA, CDR2 SQIVND (reference sequence). With 3 bases removed from V and 3 bases from J, the gap between germline ends came to 5 bases. The CDR3 loop spans 13 amino acids. In DNA, the CDR3 is TGTGCCAGTAGTATTGCGGACACCGGGGAGCTGTTTTTT. It codes for CASSIADTGELFF.

The rearrangement joins TRBV15 to TRBJ2-5; 10 nucleotides align to TRBD1. The J call is in doubt because the DNA end fits TRBJ2-7 better. CDR1 and CDR2 from the germline V gene are LNHNV and YYDKDF (reference sequence). The CDR3 totals 15 residues. The DNA for the CDR3 is TGTGCCACCAGCAGAGGACAGGGGGCAATCTACGAGCAGTACTTC. Amino acids: CATSRGQGAIYEQYF.

This clone was seen a single time. CDR3 DNA: TGCGCCAGCTCCCCCCCAGGGGGTCCTGAGCAGTACTTC. This translates into CASSPPGGPEQYF. The chain has TRBV5-1 and TRBJ2-7, with 7 bases matching TRBD1. The CDR3 sequence is 13 residues long. Germline V gene data show CDR1 as SGHRS and CDR2 as YFSETQ. Losses at the gene ends were 7 bases for V and 7 bases for J; bases not matched to a gene: 11.

This clone has more than one count but fewer than ten. This chain joins TRBV6-1 and TRBJ1-5, with D unclear. Germline assignment: CDR1 MNHNS and CDR2 SASEGT. V was pared by 1 base and J by 2 bases, with 9 bases between. The CDR3 contains 15 residues. The CDR3 nucleotides read TGTGCCAGCAGTGAAGGAGGGTTGGGCAATCAGCCCCAGCATTTT. Translating gives CASSEGGLGNQPQHF.

The chain combines TRBV13 with TRBJ1-2, with TRBD1 identical over 8 bases. This CDR3 is built from 16 residues. Trimming took 0 bases from V and 8 from J; bases not matched to a gene: 11. Per the germline V gene, CDR1 is PRHDT and CDR2 is FYEKMQ (reference sequence). Here the CDR3 DNA reads TGTGCCAGCAGCTTAGGCATCGGCCAGGGGGCGGGGGGCTACACCTTC. Amino acid sequence: CASSLGIGQGAGGYTF.

The rearrangement joins TRBV9 to TRBJ2-2, with D perhaps matching TRBD2 (6 bases). This CDR3 spans 16 amino acids. Trimming left V 5 bases short and J 3 bases short, with 17 bases between. In germline, CDR1 is SGDLS, CDR2 YYNGEE. The CDR3 DNA reads as TGTGCCAGCAGTGGAGGAGGGGAGTTAGACACCGGGGAGCTGTTTTTT. Protein product: CASSGGGELDTGELFF.

This clone appeared a few times. The V gene is TRBV5-1, the J gene TRBJ2-7; 8 nucleotides agree with TRBD2. The CDR3 consists of 15 residues. The J segment lost 7 bases and the V segment lost 0 bases, leaving 9 bases of the junction unmatched. CDR1 is SGHRS and CDR2 is YFSETQ in the germline V gene. The CDR3 here is CASSLANGGAGEQYF. The CDR3 nucleotides read TGCGCCAGCAGCTTGGCCAACGGGGGGGCGGGGGAGCAGTACTTC.

The sample holds one count of this clone. The gene calls are TRBV7-9 and TRBJ1-2; TRBD1 is a possible D gene (5 bases). This CDR3 spans 15 amino acids. Trimming pared 3 bases from V and 2 bases from J, leaving 13 bases between. The germline CDR1 and CDR2 sequences are SEHNR and FQNEAQ (reference sequence). CDR3 in amino acids: CASSFAGRINYGYTF. The CDR3 nucleotides are TGTGCCAGCAGCTTTGCGGGACGGATAAACTATGGCTACACCTTC.

This clone showed up just a few times. The CDR3 spells CASSLKGGGYTF. The CDR3 nucleotides read TGTGCCAGCAGTTTAAAAGGGGGCGGCTACACCTTC. The V gene is TRBV6-1, the J gene TRBJ1-2, with 7 bases lining up with TRBD1. CDR1 and CDR2 from the germline V gene are MNHNS and SASEGT. Unmatched junction bases numbered 5, after V lost 5 bases and J lost 8 bases. The CDR3 sequence is 12 residues long.

Concerning this clone itself: The same CDR3 is also encoded by other DNA sequences in this sample. The CDR3 sequence is CASSRGPNEKLFF. The CDR3, as DNA: TGTGCCAGCAGTCGGGGTCCAAATGAAAAACTGTTTTTT. The gene calls are TRBV6-1 and TRBJ1-4; the D is unclear. V was cut by 5 bases and J by 5 bases, with 9 bases left in between. Germline CDR1 MNHNS, CDR2 SASEGT. This CDR3 has 13 residues.

The rearrangement uses TRBV27 and TRBJ2-5; D possibly corresponds to TRBD2 (6 bases). Trimming pared 0 bases from V and 5 bases from J, leaving 10 bases between. Germline V gene data show CDR1 as MNHEY and CDR2 as SMNVEV (reference sequence). This CDR3 region has 14 residues. CDR3: CASSLSASAETQYF. CDR3 bases: TGTGCCAGCAGTTTATCGGCTAGCGCGGAGACCCAGTACTTC.

In this sample, this clone turned up once. V usage is TRBV6-5 and J usage is TRBJ1-6; no firm D call. From germline, CDR1 is MNHEY and CDR2 SVGAGI. This CDR3 spans 14 amino acids. V shed 1 base and J shed 8 bases, with 9 bases lying between them. The CDR3 here is CASSYFTRDSPLHF. CDR3 bases: TGTGCCAGCAGTTACTTTACGAGAGATTCACCCCTCCACTTT.

The CDR3, as DNA: TGTGCCAGCAGCTTAGGACAGGCCCACAATCAGCCCCAGCATTTT. Its translation: CASSLGQAHNQPQHF. V gene TRBV7-8 combines with J gene TRBJ1-5, with a possible D match to TRBD1 (6 bases). The CDR3 spans 15 residues. From germline, CDR1 is SGHVS and CDR2 FQNEAQ. Trimming removed 1 base from V and 3 bases from J, with 10 bases in between.

The rearrangement joins TRBV7-9 to TRBJ2-7, with a weak D call TRBD1 (5 bases). Per germline, CDR1 SEHNR and CDR2 FQNEAQ (reference sequence). Trimming removed 5 bases from V and 5 bases from J, with 10 bases in between. This CDR3 region has 12 residues. CDR3 loop: CASSLDRDEQYF. As DNA, the CDR3 is TGTGCCAGCAGCCTAGACAGAGACGAGCAGTACTTC.

The genes are TRBV5-4 and TRBJ1-3, with TRBD1 as a possible D gene (5 bases). The V and J ends lost 4 bases and 1 base respectively, with 15 bases between them. Per the germline V gene, CDR1 is SGHNT and CDR2 is YYREEE (reference sequence). CDR3 length: 16 residues. This chain's CDR3 is CASSPDGGTSGNTIYF. DNA of the CDR3: TGTGCCAGCAGCCCCGACGGGGGGACTTCTGGAAACACCATATATTTT.

The J gene is TRBJ2-1, the V gene TRBV7-8, with D uncertain. The CDR3 is 14 residues long. The germline CDR1 and CDR2 sequences are SGHVS and FQNEAQ. V gave up 5 bases and J gave up 5 bases, with 13 bases separating them. The CDR3: CASSHQNRNNEQFF. In nucleotides, the CDR3 is TGTGCCAGCAGCCACCAAAACAGAAACAATGAGCAGTTCTTC.

About this clone: Germline and junction disagree at one end, which may indicate a read error. The same CDR3 also results from other DNA sequences found in this sample. V gene TRBV27 combines with J gene TRBJ2-7; 9 nucleotides match TRBD2. Germline-derived CDR1 and CDR2 are MNHEY and SMNVEV (reference sequence). CDR3 size: 13 residues. This chain's CDR3 is CASSQGLAYEQYF. The CDR3 coding sequence is TGTGCCAGCAGTCAGGGACTAGCTTACGAGCAGTACTTT.

This clone came up a few times. The junction shows a germline mismatch at one end, possibly a read error. V and J are TRBV7-7 and TRBJ2-5; D gene unclear. Germline V gene sequence: CDR1 SSHAT, CDR2 FNYEAQ (reference sequence). CDR3 length: 13 amino acids. The CDR3 loop is CASSFGLGETQYF. As DNA, the CDR3 is TGTGCTAGCAGCTTTGGGCTGGGAGAGACCCAGTACTTC.

The genes are TRBV5-1 and TRBJ1-1, with TRBD1 matching over 8 bases. Germline CDR1 reads SGHRS; CDR2 reads YFSETQ. Trimming removed 7 bases from V and 5 bases from J; junction bases left unmatched: 7. This CDR3 spans 13 amino acids. CDR3 DNA sequence: TGCGCCAGCGGAGGACAGGGCCGGACTGAAGCTTTCTTT. As protein: CASGGQGRTEAFF.

The table lists this clone with a count of one. The chain is built from TRBV2 and TRBJ2-1, with TRBD1 matching 7 bases. Trimming took 5 bases from V and 4 from J; bases not matched to a gene: 5. CDR1 is SNHLY, CDR2 FYNNEI, per germline. The CDR3 runs to 14 residues. The CDR3 sequence is CASSNDRVYNEQFF. CDR3 coding DNA: TGTGCCAGCAGTAATGACAGGGTATACAATGAGCAGTTCTTC. The variable domain in full, with the rest retrieved from reference TRBV2 and TRBJ2-1, is EPEVTQTPSHQVTQMGQEVILRCVPISNHLYFYWYRQILGQKVEFLVSFYNNEISEKSEIFDDQFSVERPDGSNFTLKIRSTKLEDSAMYFCASSNDRVYNEQFFGPGTRLTVL.

This clone has just one count. The chain is built from TRBV6-5 and TRBJ1-5; 7 bases match TRBD1. Germline-derived CDR1 and CDR2 are MNHEY and SVGAGI. CDR3 length: 14 residues. V trimming: 5 bases; J trimming: 6 bases; junction bases outside the gene matches: 7. CDR3 bases: TGTGCCAGCAGTAAGACAGGGACGGGTCAGCCCCAGCATTTT. It yields the protein CASSKTGTGQPQHF.

In this sample, this clone turned up many times. Distinct nucleotide sequences in the sample also encode this CDR3. This sequence joins TRBV19 and TRBJ2-1, with D perhaps TRBD1 (6 bases). CDR1 and CDR2 (germline): LNHDA, SQIVND (reference sequence). This CDR3 is 15 amino acids long. V dropped 1 base and J dropped 2 bases, with 9 bases sitting between them. The DNA for the CDR3 is TGTGCCAGTAGTATAGTGACAGGCCCCTACAATGAGCAGTTCTTC. It codes for CASSIVTGPYNEQFF.

This sequence joins TRBV5-1 and TRBJ1-1; unclear D gene. This CDR3 is 14 amino acids long. Trimming left V 1 base short and J 3 bases short, with 10 bases between. Per the germline V gene, CDR1 is SGHRS and CDR2 is YFSETQ. CDR3 sequence reads: CASSLIWQDTEAFF. The CDR3 DNA is TGCGCCAGCAGCTTGATTTGGCAAGACACTGAAGCTTTCTTT. The variable domain in full, completed from reference TRBV5-1 and TRBJ1-1, reads KAGVTQTPRYLIKTRGQQVTLSCSPISGHRSVSWYQQTPGQGLQFLFEYFSETQRNKGNFPGRFSGRQFSNSRSEMNVSTLELGDSALYLCASSLIWQDTEAFFGQGTRLTVV.